These T cell receptor beta chains were read from a single sample in a study of human T cells and chemical hapten exposure. Via MiXCR, TCRdb re-called the RACE reads, giving one row per CDR3 protein. The sample shows roughly 60,000 distinct CDR3 sequences, roughly 6.7% of them seen only once. The sample was whole blood, taken in connection with sensitization to the hapten diphenylcyclopropenone (DPC). The receptors stem from a woman in her 30s with alopecia areata. Some clones in this sample may be carry-over from other donors' samples. Each CDR3 is given with its conserved first and last residue. Each record gives: J gene, D gene, clone size, V gene, CDR3 DNA, CDR3 protein. The D gene is left open where the match is weak. A row's size may be missing; if present it is once, few, many or a size class.

j_call: TRBJ2-3; d_call: NA; clone_size: many; v_call: TRBV10-3; cdr3_nt: TGTGCCATCAGTGAACGGCACCGAAGCACAGATACGCAGTATTTT; cdr3_aa: CAISERHRSTDTQYF
j_call: TRBJ1-2; d_call: NA; clone_size: few; v_call: TRBV5-1; cdr3_nt: TGCGCCAGCAGCTTGCTCGAGGGTATGGACTATGGCTACACCTTC; cdr3_aa: CASSLLEGMDYGYTF
j_call: TRBJ2-1; d_call: TRBD2; clone_size: many; v_call: TRBV12-3/TRBV12-4; cdr3_nt: TGTGCCAGCAGTCCGCAGCGGGGGGTAGGACGGGGTGAGCAGTTCTTC; cdr3_aa: CASSPQRGVGRGEQFF
j_call: TRBJ1-5; d_call: NA; clone_size: many; v_call: TRBV5-1; cdr3_nt: TGCGCCAGCAGTCTGGACGGAGCCAACAATCAGCCCCAGCATTTT; cdr3_aa: CASSLDGANNQPQHF
j_call: TRBJ1-5; d_call: NA; clone_size: many; v_call: TRBV10-3; cdr3_nt: TGTGCCATCAGTGCAGGGGCTGAACAGCCCCAGCATTTT; cdr3_aa: CAISAGAEQPQHF
j_call: TRBJ2-7; d_call: TRBD1; clone_size: many; v_call: TRBV7-2; cdr3_nt: TGTGCCAGCAGCACGACAGGGGTCGAGCAGTACTTC; cdr3_aa: CASSTTGVEQYF
j_call: TRBJ2-1; d_call: TRBD2; clone_size: many; v_call: TRBV29-1; cdr3_nt: TGCAGCGTACTACTGTGGGGGGGACGAGACAATGAGCAGTTCTTC; cdr3_aa: CSVLLWGGRDNEQFF
j_call: TRBJ2-6; d_call: NA; clone_size: many; v_call: TRBV9; cdr3_nt: TGTGCCAGCAGCCCACGAGGGGCTGGGGCCAACGTCCTGACTTTC; cdr3_aa: CASSPRGAGANVLTF
j_call: TRBJ2-1; d_call: TRBD2; clone_size: many; v_call: TRBV5-5; cdr3_nt: TGTGCCAGCAGCTTGCAAGCTAGCGGGGTTGGGAATGAGCAGTTCTTC; cdr3_aa: CASSLQASGVGNEQFF
j_call: TRBJ2-1; d_call: TRBD2; clone_size: many; v_call: TRBV6-5; cdr3_nt: TGTGCCAGCAGTTACTCTCTAGCGGGGGGTTACAATGAGCAGTTCTTC; cdr3_aa: CASSYSLAGGYNEQFF
j_call: TRBJ1-1; d_call: TRBD1; clone_size: many; v_call: TRBV7-9; cdr3_nt: TGTGCCAGCAGCCCTCTCAGCCGGGACAGACACACTGAAGCTTTCTTT; cdr3_aa: CASSPLSRDRHTEAFF
j_call: TRBJ1-5; d_call: NA; clone_size: many; v_call: TRBV12-3/TRBV12-4; cdr3_nt: TGTGCCAGCAGATTGGGCAGGGGAAGAAGCAATCAGCCCCAGCATTTT; cdr3_aa: CASRLGRGRSNQPQHF
j_call: TRBJ1-1; d_call: NA; clone_size: NA; v_call: TRBV21-1; cdr3_nt: TGTGCCAGCAGCAACCCGGGACATTACGTTCCGCAGAACACTGAAGCTTTCTTT; cdr3_aa: CASSNPGHYVPQNTEAFF
j_call: TRBJ1-5; d_call: TRBD1; clone_size: NA; v_call: TRBV5-6; cdr3_nt: TGTGCCAGCAGCTTCTGGACAGGGGAACATCAGCCCCAGCATTTT; cdr3_aa: CASSFWTGEHQPQHF
j_call: TRBJ1-6; d_call: NA; clone_size: many; v_call: TRBV6-1; cdr3_nt: TGTGCCAGCAGTGAAACGTCGGGTGCACCCCTCCACTTT; cdr3_aa: CASSETSGAPLHF
j_call: TRBJ2-7; d_call: NA; clone_size: many; v_call: TRBV30; cdr3_nt: TGTGCCTGGAGGCCCGACGTCGACGAGCAGTACTTC; cdr3_aa: CAWRPDVDEQYF
j_call: TRBJ1-1; d_call: NA; clone_size: many; v_call: TRBV20-1; cdr3_nt: TGCAGTGCTAGAGAGGGGAACACTGAAGCTTTCTTT; cdr3_aa: CSAREGNTEAFF
j_call: TRBJ1-2; d_call: TRBD1; clone_size: NA; v_call: TRBV3-1; cdr3_nt: TGTGCCAGCAGCCCCTCGACAGGGGCTCGTGGCTACACCTTC; cdr3_aa: CASSPSTGARGYTF
j_call: TRBJ2-7; d_call: TRBD1; clone_size: many; v_call: TRBV6-1; cdr3_nt: TGTGCCGGAACAGGGGTACACGAGCAGTACTTC; cdr3_aa: CAGTGVHEQYF
j_call: TRBJ2-7; d_call: TRBD1; clone_size: few; v_call: TRBV7-2; cdr3_nt: TGTGCCAGCAGCTTAGAGGGACAGGCCACCTACGAGCAGTACTTC; cdr3_aa: CASSLEGQATYEQYF
j_call: TRBJ2-3; d_call: TRBD2; clone_size: many; v_call: TRBV12-3/TRBV12-4; cdr3_nt: TGTGCCAGCAGTTTAGTAGCGGGGGGCCCCAGCACAGATACGCAGTATTTT; cdr3_aa: CASSLVAGGPSTDTQYF
j_call: TRBJ2-7; d_call: NA; clone_size: many; v_call: TRBV25-1; cdr3_nt: TGTGCCAGCAGCCTCCACAGTTCCAACCGGGGGTACGAGCAGTACTTC; cdr3_aa: CASSLHSSNRGYEQYF
j_call: TRBJ2-1; d_call: NA; clone_size: many; v_call: TRBV5-6; cdr3_nt: TGTGCCAGCAGCTTGATAGGAGGGGCCCCAGGTATGCGGGATGAGCAGTTCTTC; cdr3_aa: CASSLIGGAPGMRDEQFF
j_call: TRBJ1-5; d_call: NA; clone_size: NA; v_call: TRBV7-8; cdr3_nt: TGTGCCAGCAGCTTGATGACTGGCTTTGAGGGCAATCAGCCCCAGCATTTT; cdr3_aa: CASSLMTGFEGNQPQHF
j_call: TRBJ2-5; d_call: NA; clone_size: few; v_call: TRBV29-1; cdr3_nt: TGCAGCGTGAACCCAAGCACCCAGGAGACCCAGTACTTC; cdr3_aa: CSVNPSTQETQYF
j_call: TRBJ2-3; d_call: NA; clone_size: many; v_call: TRBV18; cdr3_nt: TGTGCCAGCTCACCGGGAAGCACAGATACGCAGTATTTT; cdr3_aa: CASSPGSTDTQYF
j_call: TRBJ2-3; d_call: NA; clone_size: many; v_call: TRBV20-1; cdr3_nt: TGCAGTGCTGGGGTCACTAGCACAGATACGCAGTATTTT; cdr3_aa: CSAGVTSTDTQYF
j_call: TRBJ2-2; d_call: TRBD1; clone_size: many; v_call: TRBV7-9; cdr3_nt: TGTGCCAGCAGCTTACAGCCCGGGACAGGTCCCTCAGAGAACACCGGGGAGCTGTTTTTT; cdr3_aa: CASSLQPGTGPSENTGELFF
j_call: TRBJ2-7; d_call: NA; clone_size: many; v_call: TRBV7-9; cdr3_nt: TGTGCCAGCAGCTTAGCGTCGACAGAGGAGTACTTC; cdr3_aa: CASSLASTEEYF
j_call: TRBJ1-1; d_call: TRBD1; clone_size: many; v_call: TRBV12-3/TRBV12-4; cdr3_nt: TGTGCCAGCAGCCTCAGGGGGACTGAAGCTTTCTTT; cdr3_aa: CASSLRGTEAFF
j_call: TRBJ1-3; d_call: NA; clone_size: NA; v_call: TRBV7-6; cdr3_nt: TGTGCCAGCAGCTTAGGCGGGACCGATTACGGAAACACCATATATTTT; cdr3_aa: CASSLGGTDYGNTIYF
j_call: TRBJ2-2; d_call: NA; clone_size: NA; v_call: TRBV25-1; cdr3_nt: TGTGCCAGCAGTGAAGGGGGGCGGGACACCGGGGAGCTGTTTTTT; cdr3_aa: CASSEGGRDTGELFF
j_call: TRBJ1-5; d_call: TRBD1; clone_size: NA; v_call: TRBV10-3; cdr3_nt: TGTGCCATCAGTGAGTGGGACAGGGGGGACAATCAGCCCCAGCATTTT; cdr3_aa: CAISEWDRGDNQPQHF
j_call: TRBJ1-1; d_call: NA; clone_size: NA; v_call: TRBV7-9; cdr3_nt: TGTGCCAGCAGCCCGCAAGGACAGAGGAACACTGAAGCTTTCTTT; cdr3_aa: CASSPQGQRNTEAFF
j_call: TRBJ2-1; d_call: TRBD2; clone_size: many; v_call: TRBV20-1; cdr3_nt: TGCAGTGCTAGAATGAACGGGGGGAGGTACAATGAGCAGTTCTTC; cdr3_aa: CSARMNGGRYNEQFF
j_call: TRBJ2-5; d_call: NA; clone_size: many; v_call: TRBV29-1; cdr3_nt: TGCAGCGTTGAAGGTCCGGAAGAGACCCAGTACTTC; cdr3_aa: CSVEGPEETQYF
j_call: TRBJ1-1; d_call: NA; clone_size: many; v_call: TRBV12-5; cdr3_nt: TGTGCTAGTGGCCGACGGCAGAACACTGAAGCTTTCTTT; cdr3_aa: CASGRRQNTEAFF
j_call: TRBJ2-5; d_call: TRBD2; clone_size: few; v_call: TRBV20-1; cdr3_nt: TGCAGTGCCCAAACCGGGGGGGCCGTCGGGAGAGAGACCCAGTACTTC; cdr3_aa: CSAQTGGAVGRETQYF
j_call: TRBJ1-6; d_call: NA; clone_size: many; v_call: TRBV5-1; cdr3_nt: TGCGCCAGCAGCAAGGACAGCCCGTATAATTCACCCCTCCACTTT; cdr3_aa: CASSKDSPYNSPLHF
j_call: TRBJ2-2; d_call: NA; clone_size: few; v_call: TRBV10-3; cdr3_nt: TGTGCCATCACTAGTGCGAACACCGGGGAGCTGTTTTTT; cdr3_aa: CAITSANTGELFF
j_call: TRBJ1-1; d_call: TRBD1; clone_size: many; v_call: TRBV5-4; cdr3_nt: TGTGCCAGCAGCCTACAGGGGGCTGAAGCTTTCTTT; cdr3_aa: CASSLQGAEAFF
j_call: TRBJ2-1; d_call: TRBD2; clone_size: many; v_call: TRBV20-1; cdr3_nt: TGCAGTGCTACATCTCGAATGAGCGGGGGTTCCTACAATGAGCAGTTCTTC; cdr3_aa: CSATSRMSGGSYNEQFF
j_call: TRBJ1-4; d_call: TRBD1; clone_size: medium-sized; v_call: TRBV9; cdr3_nt: TGTGCCAGCAGCGAAAGACAGGGGGCTAATGAAAAACTGTTTTTT; cdr3_aa: CASSERQGANEKLFF
j_call: TRBJ1-5; d_call: NA; clone_size: many; v_call: TRBV20-1; cdr3_nt: TGCAGTGCTAGAGCTCCCTATTGGGTCAACTATAGCAATCAGCCCCAGCATTTT; cdr3_aa: CSARAPYWVNYSNQPQHF
j_call: TRBJ2-6; d_call: NA; clone_size: NA; v_call: TRBV4-2; cdr3_nt: TGTGCCAGCAGCCAAGGACAGTCTGGGGCCAACGTCCTGACTTTC; cdr3_aa: CASSQGQSGANVLTF
j_call: TRBJ1-5; d_call: TRBD1; clone_size: NA; v_call: TRBV5-1; cdr3_nt: TGCGCCAGCAGCTTTGGGACAGGGGGTCAGCCCCAGCATTTT; cdr3_aa: CASSFGTGGQPQHF
j_call: TRBJ2-2; d_call: NA; clone_size: many; v_call: TRBV7-8; cdr3_nt: TGTGCCAGCAGCATCATCCAGGGAATGGGCACCGGGGAGCTGTTTTTT; cdr3_aa: CASSIIQGMGTGELFF
j_call: TRBJ2-5; d_call: NA; clone_size: few; v_call: TRBV7-7; cdr3_nt: TGTGCTAGCAGCCCATTATTCCGGGAGCAAGAGACCCAGTACTTC; cdr3_aa: CASSPLFREQETQYF
j_call: TRBJ1-2; d_call: TRBD1; clone_size: few; v_call: TRBV7-2; cdr3_nt: TGTGCCAGCAGCTTAGATACGGGCGACAGGGGAGTCGGCTATGGCTACACCTTC; cdr3_aa: CASSLDTGDRGVGYGYTF
j_call: TRBJ2-2; d_call: TRBD2; clone_size: many; v_call: TRBV7-8; cdr3_nt: TGTGCCAGCAGCTCACGGAGAATAGCGGGGGGGCTTAAAACCGGGGAGCTGTTTTTT; cdr3_aa: CASSSRRIAGGLKTGELFF